A selection of T cell receptor beta chains follows, all from one sample in a study of vaccination and CD4 T cells after COVID-19. Their antigen targets remain unknown. TCRdb called the PCR reads again in MiXCR, with one record for every CDR3 protein. Among tens of thousands of distinct CDR3 sequences listed, roughly two fifths were seen once. Sample: CD4+ T cells from blood, cultured in vitro. These receptors all come from a human donor who had recovered from COVID-19. Each CDR3 is given with its conserved first and last residue. The D gene is left open where the match is weak. Only some rows state a clone size, as once, few, many or a class for expanded clones.

TRBV20-1	.	TRBD2	TRBJ2-7	CSARATSGGFYEQYF	TGCAGTGCTAGGGCCACTAGCGGGGGCTTTTACGAGCAGTACTTC
TRBV12-2	.	.	TRBJ1-2	CASRLISAANYGYTF	TGTGCAAGTCGCTTAATTAGCGCCGCTAACTATGGCTACACCTTC
TRBV15	.	.	TRBJ2-7	CATSRDPGYEQYF	TGTGCCACCAGCAGAGACCCAGGATACGAGCAGTACTTC
TRBV2	few	.	TRBJ1-6	CASSHDSYNSPLHF	TGTGCCAGCAGCCACGACAGTTATAATTCACCCCTCCACTTT
TRBV6-1	.	TRBD2	TRBJ2-5	CASSRAGGHGETQYF	TGTGCCAGCAGCAGAGCGGGAGGTCATGGAGAGACCCAGTACTTC
TRBV6-1	.	.	TRBJ2-6	CASTEGSGANVLTF	TGTGCCAGCACCGAGGGCTCTGGGGCCAACGTCCTGACTTTC
TRBV11-2	few	.	TRBJ1-5	CASSSDRAGAQHF	TGTGCCAGCAGCTCCGACCGGGCTGGGGCCCAGCATTTT
TRBV14	.	.	TRBJ1-2	CASSRWQGGYGYTF	TGTGCCAGCAGCCGCTGGCAGGGTGGTTATGGCTACACCTTC
TRBV5-8	.	TRBD1	TRBJ2-7	CASSLQIASRGFNEQYF	TGTGCCAGCAGCTTGCAGATCGCGTCCAGGGGGTTTAACGAGCAGTACTTC
TRBV10-3	.	.	TRBJ2-1	CAITDDGTYNEQFF	TGTGCCATCACCGACGACGGGACCTACAATGAGCAGTTCTTC
TRBV6-2/TRBV6-3	.	TRBD2	TRBJ2-1	CASSYRKTSPQASYNEQFF	TGTGCCAGCAGTTATCGTAAGACTAGCCCTCAAGCCTCCTACAATGAGCAGTTCTTC
TRBV20-1	.	.	TRBJ2-3	CSASGAVGPTDTQYF	TGCAGTGCTTCGGGGGCCGTTGGACCCACAGATACGCAGTATTTT
TRBV20-1	few	.	TRBJ2-7	CSARVRLPYEQYF	TGCAGTGCTAGAGTCCGGTTACCCTACGAGCAGTACTTC
TRBV28	.	.	TRBJ1-2	CASRGGSIGYTF	TGTGCCAGCAGGGGGGGTAGTATTGGCTACACCTTC
TRBV15	few	.	TRBJ2-7	CATSRDWSYEQYF	TGTGCCACCAGCAGAGATTGGTCCTACGAGCAGTACTTC
TRBV5-1	.	.	TRBJ1-2	CASRETGPLGYTF	TGCGCCAGCAGAGAGACAGGCCCACTGGGCTACACCTTC
TRBV28	.	.	TRBJ1-2	CASSFHNNYGYTF	TGTGCCAGCAGTTTCCACAATAACTATGGCTACACCTTC
TRBV12-3/TRBV12-4	.	TRBD1	TRBJ1-6	CASSRTGSNSPLHF	TGTGCCAGCAGCCGGACAGGCAGTAATTCACCCCTCCACTTT
TRBV20-1	.	TRBD1	TRBJ1-6	CSAETGGLNSPLHF	TGCAGTGCTGAGACAGGGGGCCTAAATTCACCCCTCCACTTT
TRBV6-2/TRBV6-3	medium-sized	TRBD2	TRBJ2-5	CASSYSLAGGKETQYF	TGTGCCAGCAGTTACTCCCTAGCGGGAGGGAAAGAGACCCAGTACTTC